Following are 15 T cell receptor beta chains from one sample sequenced in a study of T cell repertoires in cytomegalovirus infection. Using its own MiXCR run on the reads, TCRdb lists one record per CDR3 protein. Of about 330,000 distinct CDR3 sequences detected, roughly 34% appear once; the ten largest clones hold roughly 14%. Antigens of these TCRs are unknown. The material sequenced was cultured PBMCs, taken from culture after CMV antigen stimulation. The receptors were sampled from a human donor in good health (CMV status not recorded). Some clones in this sample may be carry-over from other donors' samples.

The rearrangement joins TRBV2 to TRBJ2-2; no clear D. V lost 7 bases and J lost 4, with 10 bases in between. This CDR3 is 13 amino acids long. Per the germline V gene, CDR1 is SNHLY and CDR2 is FYNNEI. The chain's CDR3 is CASMETGTGELFF. The CDR3 DNA reads TGTGCCAGCATGGAAACGGGCACCGGGGAGCTGTTTTTT.

This clonotype appeared a single time. The chain combines TRBV5-1 with TRBJ2-6; tentatively, D is TRBD1 (7 bases). The length of the CDR3 is 16 residues. Trimming cost V 4 bases and J 4 bases, with 15 bases left between them. Germline CDR1 is SGHRS and CDR2 is YFSETQ. The CDR3 nucleotides read TGCGCCAGCAGCGCTGCAGGGGGGCTAGGGGCCAACGTCCTGACTTTC. Translated, it gives CASSAAGGLGANVLTF.

The CDR3 DNA follows: TGTGCCAGCAGCTATAGACAGAGCTACGAGCAGTACGTC. Its translation is CASSYRQSYEQYV. The V call is TRBV7-4, the J call TRBJ2-7, with D possibly matching TRBD1 (5 bases). Germline V gene lookup returns CDR1 SGHVT and CDR2 SQSDAQ. The CDR3 has 13 residues. V lost 4 bases and J 3 bases, leaving 10 bases between the germline ends.

The chain joins TRBV28 to TRBJ2-7, with a possible D match to TRBD2 (6 bases). V was trimmed by 8 bases and J by 7 bases, leaving 15 bases between them. In germline, CDR1 is MDHEN, CDR2 SYDVKM. The CDR3 consists of 12 residues. The CDR3 sequence: CASWGGVREQYF. CDR3 bases: TGTGCCAGCTGGGGCGGGGTGAGGGAGCAGTACTTC.

The rearrangement uses TRBV7-3 and TRBJ2-7, with a weak D call TRBD1 (5 bases). CDR3 size: 15 residues. Germline assignment: CDR1 SGHTA and CDR2 FQGTGA. The ends were cut back, 0 bases at V and 5 bases at J, with 14 bases in the middle. Here the CDR3 DNA reads TGTGCCAGCAGCTTAACAGGGGCAGGGATCCACGAGCAGTACTTC. Its translation: CASSLTGAGIHEQYF.

This chain's CDR3 is CASSLNSETGSYEQYV. For the CDR3, the DNA is TGTGCCAGCAGTTTAAACTCCGAGACAGGCTCCTACGAGCAGTACGTC. The chain combines TRBV27 with TRBJ2-7; the D gene is possibly TRBD1 (6 bases). The length of the CDR3 is 16 residues. Trimming removed 2 bases from V and 0 bases from J, with 14 bases in between. The V gene's germline CDR1 is MNHEY and CDR2 SMNVEV (reference sequence).

This clonotype has at least ten counts. The CDR3 nucleotides are TGTGCCAGCAGCCCGGGACGCATGTTGTACCAAGAGACCCAGTACTTC. Encoded protein: CASSPGRMLYQETQYF. The chain uses TRBV7-8 and TRBJ2-5; D is possibly TRBD1 or TRBD2 (5 bases each). This CDR3 spans 16 amino acids. From germline, CDR1 is SGHVS and CDR2 FQNEAQ. The V gene lost 5 bases and the J gene lost 0 bases, with 16 bases spanning the gap.

This chain connects TRBV19 to TRBJ2-5; no definite D call. CDR3 length: 17 amino acids. Germline-derived CDR1 and CDR2 are LNHDA and SQIVND (reference sequence). V was trimmed by 7 bases and J by 5 bases, leaving 26 bases between them. CDR3 residues: CASTRSHRVSMVETQYF. For the CDR3, the DNA is TGTGCCAGTACCCGATCCCACCGCGTCTCCATGGTGGAGACCCAGTACTTC. Filled out from reference TRBV19 and TRBJ2-5, the complete variable domain reads DGGITQSPKYLFRKEGQNVTLSCEQNLNHDAMYWYRQDPGQGLRLIYYSQIVNDFQKGDIAEGYSVSREKKESFPLTVTSAQKNPTAFYLCASTRSHRVSMVETQYFGPGTRLLVL.

This chain connects TRBV19 to TRBJ2-2; the match to TRBD1 covers 8 bases. This CDR3 spans 13 amino acids. The V segment lost 8 bases and the J segment 5 bases; nucleotides outside the gene matches: 4. Germline CDR1 is LNHDA and CDR2 is SQIVND (reference sequence). CDR3 residues: CASVRQGTGELFF. The CDR3 DNA is TGTGCCAGTGTAAGACAGGGGACCGGGGAGCTGTTTTTT.

The chain is built from TRBV7-4 and TRBJ2-1, with D unclear. The CDR3 has 13 amino acids. The germline gives CDR1 SGHVT, CDR2 SQSDAQ. Between the trimmed V and J ends, which lost 0 bases and 6 bases, there was a span of 6 bases. The chain's CDR3 is CASSLAFLNEQFF. For the CDR3, the DNA is TGTGCCAGCAGCTTAGCTTTCCTCAATGAGCAGTTCTTC.

The V call is TRBV7-3, the J call TRBJ2-5, with D perhaps TRBD2 (5 bases). Germline V gene lookup returns CDR1 SGHTA and CDR2 FQGTGA. Trimming cost V 6 bases and J 5 bases, with 16 bases left between them. The CDR3 contains 14 residues. Here the CDR3 DNA reads TGTGCCAGCAGTAAAACGGGGAGAAGGGAGACCCAGTACTTC. It yields the protein CASSKTGRRETQYF.

The chain is built from TRBV19 and TRBJ2-3; D gene ambiguous. V lost 3 bases, J lost 2 bases, and 18 bases lay in between. The CDR3 has 17 amino acids. The germline gives CDR1 LNHDA, CDR2 SQIVND (reference sequence). CDR3 loop: CASSITGPRRNTDTQYF. CDR3 sequence (DNA): TGTGCCAGTAGTATTACGGGCCCGCGCAGGAACACAGATACGCAGTATTTT.

This clonotype turned up a few times. The chain carries TRBV28 and TRBJ1-4, with D hard to call. The CDR3 extends over 12 amino acids. Germline CDR1 reads MDHEN; CDR2 reads SYDVKM. The V end was cut by 4 bases, the J end by 7 bases, with 7 bases between. CDR3 region: CASSSGSEKLFF. CDR3 DNA: TGTGCCAGCAGTTCGGGGAGTGAAAAACTGTTTTTT.

The rearrangement links TRBV20-1 to TRBJ2-1, with 10 nucleotides matching TRBD2. Germline loops: CDR1 DFQATT, CDR2 SNEGSKA (reference sequence). V was pared by 4 bases and J by 4 bases, with 13 bases of the junction left unmatched. The CDR3 extends over 17 amino acids. This CDR3 is CSATTPLLAGSYNEQFF. CDR3 coding DNA: TGCAGTGCTACCACCCCACTACTAGCGGGAAGTTACAATGAGCAGTTCTTC.

This clonotype was seen a few times. The chain employs TRBV19 and TRBJ1-5; D is undetermined. V was shortened by 5 bases and J by 5 bases, with 7 bases between the two germline ends. Germline loops: CDR1 LNHDA, CDR2 SQIVND (reference sequence). CDR3 length: 12 residues. The CDR3 reads CASSHEYQPQHF. The CDR3 DNA is TGTGCCAGTAGTCACGAATATCAGCCCCAGCATTTT.